The 6 T cell receptor beta chains below were found in one sample sequenced in a study of CD8 T cells in ankylosing spondylitis. One entry per CDR3 protein, called by TCRdb with MiXCR from the 5' RACE reads. Among around 300,000 distinct CDR3 sequences listed, around 21% were seen once. Material for sequencing was blood, either unsorted or a sorted T cell fraction (not recorded which). Every receptor here comes from a female donor with ankylosing spondylitis or in good health (not recorded which).

This clonotype came up many times. The chain has TRBV6-5 and TRBJ1-2, with D possibly matching TRBD1 (6 bases). This CDR3 contains 16 residues. The germline V gene has CDR1 MNHEY and CDR2 SVGAGI. Trimming cost V 2 bases and J 8 bases, with 21 bases left between them. CDR3 sequence reads: CASSYTTQGRSDGYTF. In DNA form, the CDR3 reads TGTGCCAGCAGTTACACTACACAGGGAAGATCGGACGGCTACACCTTC.

This clonotype was counted between two and nine times. The chain uses TRBV5-6 and TRBJ2-1; no clear D gene. The germline V gene encodes CDR1 SGHDT and CDR2 YYEEEE. This CDR3 has 11 amino acids. With 6 bases removed from V and 3 bases from J, the gap between germline ends came to 4 bases. As DNA, the CDR3 is TGTGCCAGCACCCTCTACAATGAGCAGTTCTTC. It is translated as CASTLYNEQFF.

The chain links TRBV25-1 to TRBJ1-5, with 7 bases lining up with TRBD1. The CDR3 contains 15 residues. The V segment lost 4 bases and the J segment 6 bases; nucleotides outside the gene matches: 9. Looked up from germline, CDR1 is MGHDK and CDR2 is SYGVNS. The CDR3 DNA is TGTGCCAGCAGTGCGAGGGACAGAGTCGGTCAGCCCCAGCATTTT. This translates into CASSARDRVGQPQHF. Full variable domain (missing parts from reference TRBV25-1 and TRBJ1-5): EADIYQTPRYLVIGTGKKITLECSQTMGHDKMYWYQQDPGMELHLIHYSYGVNSTEKGDLSSESTVSRIRTEHFPLTLESARPSHTSQYLCASSARDRVGQPQHFGDGTRLSIL.

This clonotype was recorded at least ten times. The rearrangement links TRBV6-1 to TRBJ2-7; tentative D call: TRBD1 (5 bases). The length of the CDR3 is 14 residues. The V gene lost 9 bases and the J gene lost 2 bases, with 17 bases spanning the gap. CDR1 MNHNS and CDR2 SASEGT come from the germline V gene. CDR3 loop: CASTLDIRTYEQYF. The CDR3 DNA reads TGTGCCAGTACTTTGGACATTCGCACCTACGAGCAGTACTTC.

This clonotype was counted at least ten times. The rearrangement joins TRBV6-2 or TRBV6-3 to TRBJ2-7; the D is unclear. The CDR3 extends over 13 amino acids. The V end lost 2 bases, the J end lost 2 bases, and 7 bases lay between the germline ends. CDR1 MNHEY and CDR2 SVGEGT come from the germline V gene. The CDR3 reads CASSYLETYEQYF. The CDR3 DNA follows: TGTGCCAGCAGTTACCTAGAAACCTACGAGCAGTACTTC.

This clonotype was counted at least ten times. The chain recombines TRBV30 with TRBJ2-3, with unresolved D. This CDR3 spans 12 amino acids. Germline loops: CDR1 GTSNPN, CDR2 SVGIG (reference sequence). V was clipped by 3 bases and J by 4 bases, with 8 bases between them. Here the CDR3 reads CAWSPTPDTQYF. CDR3 DNA sequence: TGTGCCTGGAGCCCGACTCCAGATACGCAGTATTTT.